A selection of T cell receptor beta chains follows, all from one sample in a study of monozygotic twins with cystic fibrosis. Measured with immunoSEQ multiplex PCR; TCRdb has only the in-frame clones, and not every one. Here the sample spans about 23,000 clones, 97% being singletons. Sequenced sample: blood. The source is a girl aged 10-17 years with cystic fibrosis. The CDR3 runs from the conserved cysteine through the conserved F or W. Fields, in order: CDR3 length, V gene, J gene, clone size, D gene, CDR3 protein, CDR3 DNA. The D gene is left open where the match is weak. Clone size is stated in some rows and not others, as once, few, many or a class when expanded.

13	TRBV4-3	TRBJ1-5	.	.	CASSQGGGQPQHF	TGCGCCAGCAGCCAAGGGGGGGGTCAGCCCCAGCATTTT
14	TRBV6-6	TRBJ2-7	.	TRBD2	CASRKGGGIYEQYF	TGTGCCAGCAGAAAGGGCGGGGGAATCTACGAGCAGTACTTC
12	TRBV7-8	TRBJ2-1	.	.	CASSRTRMVQFF	TGTGCCAGCAGCCGTACCAGGATGGTGCAGTTCTTC
15	TRBV30	TRBJ1-5	.	TRBD1	CAWSRTGGSNQPQHF	TGTGCCTGGAGTAGGACAGGCGGTAGCAATCAGCCCCAGCATTTT
15	TRBV4-1	TRBJ1-2	.	.	CASSQVPVAEYAYTF	TGCGCCAGCAGCCAGGTCCCCGTCGCGGAATATGCCTACACCTTC
12	TRBV2	TRBJ2-6	.	.	CASSETGSSLTF	TGTGCCAGCAGTGAAACAGGAAGTTCCCTGACTTTC
13	TRBV10-1	TRBJ2-1	once	.	CASSPDSYNEQFF	TGCGCCAGCAGCCCAGACTCCTACAATGAGCAGTTCTTC
18	TRBV28	TRBJ1-1	.	TRBD1	CASRPNRQGAIGYTEAFF	TGTGCCAGCAGGCCCAACCGACAGGGGGCTATCGGTTACACTGAAGCTTTCTTT
15	TRBV7-2	TRBJ2-1	once	TRBD2	CASSLRLATHNEQFF	TGTGCCAGCAGCTTACGACTAGCGACACACAATGAGCAGTTCTTC
18	TRBV4-3	TRBJ2-1	.	TRBD2	CASSQDPLAADFYNEQFF	TGCGCCAGCAGCCAAGACCCACTAGCGGCCGACTTCTACAATGAGCAGTTCTTC
15	TRBV27	TRBJ2-1	.	TRBD1	CASTWGQGAPNEQFF	TGTGCCAGCACATGGGGACAGGGGGCGCCTAATGAGCAGTTCTTC
15	TRBV5-6	TRBJ2-1	.	.	CASTSAPSSYNEQFF	TGTGCCAGCACCTCGGCCCCCAGCTCCTACAATGAGCAGTTCTTC
14	TRBV6-1	TRBJ1-1	few	.	CASSDGQENTEAFF	TGTGCCAGCAGTGACGGACAAGAGAACACTGAAGCTTTCTTT
17	TRBV9	TRBJ2-2	.	TRBD2	CASSVGAAGGHTGELFF	TGTGCCAGCAGCGTAGGGGCAGCGGGAGGCCACACCGGGGAGCTGTTTTTT
15	TRBV7-9	TRBJ2-5	.	TRBD1	CASSLGGQGAETQYF	TGTGCCAGCAGCTTAGGAGGTCAGGGGGCAGAGACCCAGTACTTC
15	TRBV5-4	TRBJ2-3	.	.	CASSLRGRGTDTQYF	TGTGCCAGCAGCTTGAGGGGCAGGGGCACAGATACGCAGTATTTT
16	TRBV27	TRBJ1-2	few	TRBD1	CASRRWGQGASGGYTF	TGTGCCAGCAGGCGCTGGGGACAGGGGGCGTCGGGTGGCTACACCTTC
15	TRBV2	TRBJ1-2	few	TRBD1	CASSGSLIQGNGYTF	TGTGCCAGCAGTGGCTCCCTGATACAGGGGAATGGCTACACCTTC
14	TRBV5-1	TRBJ2-3	.	.	CASSLWERTDTQYF	TGCGCCAGCAGCTTGTGGGAGAGAACAGATACGCAGTATTTT
13	TRBV11-3	TRBJ1-5	.	.	CASSPGGNQPQHF	TGTGCCAGCAGCCCAGGGGGCAATCAGCCCCAGCATTTT